The clone carrying this T cell receptor beta chain showed up many times. The junction does not match germline at one end; this may be a read error. Patients underwent thyroid surgery, and none had received any treatment before it. This record comes from a study of metastatic and nonmetastatic thyroid tumors. TCRdb recomputed clones from the PCR reads via MiXCR. This table holds more than 25,000 clones, 11% found once. Germline V gene sequence: CDR1 SGHTA, CDR2 FQGNSA. This CDR3 contains 14 residues. The specimen sequenced was blood. The chain links TRBV7-2 to TRBJ2-1; D remains unclear. This sequence originates from a female donor with papillary thyroid cancer or a benign thyroid nodule (not recorded which). Some clones in this sample may be carry-over from other donors' samples. The CDR3 DNA reads TGTGCCAGCAGCTTAGGGGGAAGCGCCTTCGAGCAGCTCTTC. Protein product: CASSLGGSAFEQLF.